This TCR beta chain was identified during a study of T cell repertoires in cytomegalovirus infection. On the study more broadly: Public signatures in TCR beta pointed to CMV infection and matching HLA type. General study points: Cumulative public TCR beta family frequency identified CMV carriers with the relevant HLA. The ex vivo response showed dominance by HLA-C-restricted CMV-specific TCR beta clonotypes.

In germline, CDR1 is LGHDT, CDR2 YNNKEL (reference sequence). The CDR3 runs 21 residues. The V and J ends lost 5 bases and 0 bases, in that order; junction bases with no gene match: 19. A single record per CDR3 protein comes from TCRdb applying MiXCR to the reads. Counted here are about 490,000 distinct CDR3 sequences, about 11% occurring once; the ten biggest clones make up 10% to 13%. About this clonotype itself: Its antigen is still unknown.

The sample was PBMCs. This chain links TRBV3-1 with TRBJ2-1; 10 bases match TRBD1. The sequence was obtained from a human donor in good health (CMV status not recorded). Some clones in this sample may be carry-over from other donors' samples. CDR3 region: CASSGEEDRGLLLTSYNEQFF. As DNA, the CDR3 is TGTGCCAGCAGCGGAGAAGAAGACAGGGGGCTCCTCCTCACCTCCTACAATGAGCAGTTCTTC.